This T cell receptor (beta chain) appears in the sequencing data of a study of T-cell memory formation after mild COVID-19. This clonotype was seen a handful of times. The germline CDR1 and CDR2 sequences are MGHDK and SYGVNS. Trimming pared 3 bases from V and 8 bases from J, leaving 17 bases between. The CDR3 spans 16 residues. TCRdb recomputed calls from the 5' RACE reads with MiXCR, one row per CDR3 protein. The sample includes approximately 350,000 distinct CDR3 sequences, over 13% of them seen just once. The sequenced sample was PBMCs or a T cell subset sorted from them (not recorded which). The genes are TRBV25-1 and TRBJ1-6; D unclear. The source is a man aged 18 to 29 who had mild COVID-19 (a few samples of this study predate the infection). Cell type and time point are not known. CDR3 region: CASSDSRTSVDSPLHF. CDR3 nucleotide sequence: TGTGCCAGCAGTGATTCTCGGACTAGCGTTGATTCACCCCTCCACTTT.